Listed here are 17 T cell receptor beta chains from one sample, sequenced in a study of spatial heterogeneity in lung cancer (dated by TCRdb to between 2017 and 2020). Receptor amplification or capture employed 5' RACE. The sequencer listed for this sample is NextSeq 500. Using fastp trimming at Q25 and MiXCR clonotype assembly, TCRdb reanalyzed the public sequencing data and kept in-frame beta chains. Rows with one shared CDR3 protein collapse into an entry with the most common genes and DNA. The sample table lists about 26,000 distinct CDR3 sequences, around 13% of them with a count of one. The top ten hold about 26% of the sample. The time point tag for this specimen amounts to: sample taken at primary tumor resection. Without any cell sorting, TCR sequencing was performed on whole RNA extracted either from tumor and nontumor lung tissue or from cryopreserved PBMC samples. Sequenced here: PBMCs, sampled at surgery. The source is a female donor with early-stage non-small cell lung cancer.

This clonotype was seen repeatedly, ten times or more. The rearrangement uses TRBV5-1 and TRBJ1-1; tentative D call: TRBD1 (6 bases). Looked up from germline, CDR1 is SGHRS and CDR2 is YFSETQ. V gave up 1 base and J gave up 8 bases, with 9 bases separating them. The CDR3 totals 12 residues. The CDR3 coding sequence is TGCGCCAGCAGCTTGTCAGGGGCCGAAGCTTTCTTT. It is translated as CASSLSGAEAFF.

Written as DNA, the CDR3 is TGCGCCAGCAGCCAATCCGCCAGGGGGGGGAATTCACCCCTCCACTTT. The encoded protein is CASSQSARGGNSPLHF. V is TRBV4-3 and J is TRBJ1-6, with 7 bases that match TRBD1. V dropped 2 bases and J dropped 7; count of bases not matched to a gene: 8. The V gene's germline CDR1 is LGHNA and CDR2 YSLEER. This CDR3 spans 16 amino acids.

This clonotype was counted at least ten times. CDR3 bases: TGTGCCACCAGCAGAGATTCAGGTCAGCCCCAGCATTTT. Translating it yields CATSRDSGQPQHF. The rearrangement uses TRBV15 and TRBJ1-5; no firm D call. Germline V gene lookup returns CDR1 LNHNV and CDR2 YYDKDF (reference sequence). The CDR3 spans 13 residues. Trimming pared 0 bases from V and 6 bases from J, leaving 6 bases between.

This clonotype was recorded at least ten times. V gene TRBV5-6 combines with J gene TRBJ2-7; TRBD1 is a possible D gene (6 bases). Looked up from germline, CDR1 is SGHDT and CDR2 is YYEEEE. This CDR3 spans 15 amino acids. The germline V and J ends were trimmed by 1 base and 4 bases, with 15 bases remaining between them. CDR3 amino acids: CASSLWWTASYEQYV. DNA of the CDR3: TGTGCCAGCAGCTTGTGGTGGACAGCGAGTTACGAGCAGTACGTC.

This clonotype came up many times. The chain combines TRBV11-2 with TRBJ2-1, with 8 bases fitting TRBD1. The junction had 8 bases not matched to a gene; V was cut back by 6 bases and J by 7 bases. Germline V gene data show CDR1 as SGHAT and CDR2 as FQNNGV. The CDR3 runs 14 residues. CDR3: CASSQNRGENEQFF. The CDR3 bases are TGTGCCAGCAGTCAGAACAGGGGGGAGAATGAGCAGTTCTTC. Full variable domain (remainder filled in from reference TRBV11-2 and TRBJ2-1): EAGVAQSPRYKIIEKRQSVAFWCNPISGHATLYWYQQILGQGPKLLIQFQNNGVVDDSQLPKDRFSAERLKGVDSTLKIQPAKLEDSAVYLCASSQNRGENEQFFGPGTRLTVL.

This clonotype was seen at least ten times. This chain links TRBV18 with TRBJ2-3, with D tentatively TRBD1 or TRBD2 (5 bases each). CDR1 and CDR2 (germline): KGHSH, LQKENI. The CDR3 spans 17 residues. V was pared by 3 bases and J by 6 bases, with 22 bases between. This CDR3 reads CASSPPQGTAQWDTQYF. For the CDR3, the DNA is TGTGCCAGCTCACCCCCCCAAGGGACGGCCCAATGGGATACGCAGTATTTT. The full variable domain, its missing parts supplied by reference TRBV18 and TRBJ2-3, is NAGVMQNPRHLVRRRGQEARLRCSPMKGHSHVYWYRQLPEEGLKFMVYLQKENIIDESGMPKERFSAEFPKEGPSILRIQQVVRGDSAAYFCASSPPQGTAQWDTQYFGPGTRLTVL.

This clonotype was counted between two and nine times. This chain joins TRBV29-1 and TRBJ1-1, with a weak D call TRBD1 (6 bases). Between the trimmed V and J ends, which lost 7 bases and 1 base, there was a span of 13 bases. The germline gives CDR1 SQVTM, CDR2 ANQGSEA. The CDR3 loop spans 13 amino acids. The CDR3 bases are TGCAGCGGCATACAGGGTTCGAACACTGAAGCTTTCTTT. This translates into CSGIQGSNTEAFF.

The chain has TRBV29-1 and TRBJ2-7; no firm D call. The CDR3 consists of 9 residues. The V end lost 3 bases, the J end lost 7 bases, and 4 bases lay between the germline ends. From germline, CDR1 is SQVTM and CDR2 ANQGSEA. CDR3 in amino acids: CSVEREQYV. Here the CDR3 DNA reads TGCAGCGTTGAGAGGGAGCAGTACGTC.

This clonotype has just a few counts. V usage is TRBV19 and J usage is TRBJ2-2; D not certain. Germline V lookup: CDR1 LNHDA, CDR2 SQIVND (reference sequence). Trimming removed 5 bases from V and 1 base from J, with 2 bases in between. The CDR3 is 12 residues long. In DNA form, the CDR3 reads TGTGCCAGTAGTGAGAACACCGGGGAGCTGTTTTTT. This gives the protein CASSENTGELFF. Based on the CDR3 plus reference TRBV19 and TRBJ2-2, the full variable domain is DGGITQSPKYLFRKEGQNVTLSCEQNLNHDAMYWYRQDPGQGLRLIYYSQIVNDFQKGDIAEGYSVSREKKESFPLTVTSAQKNPTAFYLCASSENTGELFFGEGSRLTVL.

This clonotype was picked up many times. The rearrangement joins TRBV5-4 to TRBJ2-3; the D is unclear. The CDR3 spans 14 residues. Germline CDR1 SGHNT, CDR2 YYREEE (reference sequence). Between the trimmed V and J ends, which lost 2 bases and 0 bases, there was a span of 7 bases. CDR3: CASSFSSSTDTQYF. Here the CDR3 DNA reads TGTGCCAGCAGCTTTAGTAGCAGCACAGATACGCAGTATTTT.

The chain is built from TRBV12-3 or TRBV12-4 and TRBJ2-5; 9 bases fit TRBD1. J was trimmed by 1 base and V by 1 base; bases with no gene match: 7. The CDR3 runs 17 residues. For the CDR3, the DNA is TGTGCCAGCAGTTTAGGAACAGGGGGCCTTTCCCAAGAGACCCAGTACTTC. Translated: CASSLGTGGLSQETQYF.

The chain combines TRBV29-1 with TRBJ2-6; no clear D. The germline CDR1 and CDR2 sequences are SQVTM and ANQGSEA. Trimming left V 0 bases short and J 2 bases short, with 5 bases between. The CDR3 runs 14 residues. As DNA, the CDR3 is TGCAGCGTTGAAGATCCCCCTGGGGCCAACGTCCTGACTTTC. Amino acids: CSVEDPPGANVLTF.

This clonotype was counted many times. This chain links TRBV6-1 with TRBJ1-5; D call uncertain. Trimming took 6 bases from V and 0 from J, leaving 24 bases between them. The CDR3 has 19 residues. Germline V gene lookup returns CDR1 MNHNS and CDR2 SASEGT. CDR3: CASSSSLRTLRYSNQPQHF. CDR3 sequence (DNA): TGTGCCAGCAGCTCTAGCTTAAGGACGCTCCGATATAGCAATCAGCCCCAGCATTTT.

This clonotype has ten or more counts. This chain uses TRBV3-1 with TRBJ2-7, with unresolved D. The germline gives CDR1 LGHDT, CDR2 YNNKEL (reference sequence). The CDR3 consists of 15 residues. The V gene lost 4 bases and the J gene lost 3 bases, with 16 bases spanning the gap. CDR3 sequence (DNA): TGTGCCAGCAGCCTTCGAGGTCGCCTGCGCTACGAGCAGTACTTC. This translates into CASSLRGRLRYEQYF.

This clonotype was seen many times. The chain employs TRBV19 and TRBJ2-4; D not resolved. This CDR3 region has 16 residues. CDR1 and CDR2 from the germline V gene are LNHDA and SQIVND (reference sequence). Trimming stripped 4 bases from V and 0 bases from J, with 13 bases between. The CDR3 loop reads CASSNPVEVAKNIQYF. Written as DNA, the CDR3 is TGTGCCAGTAGTAATCCCGTCGAGGTAGCCAAAAACATTCAGTACTTC.

The rearrangement uses TRBV28 and TRBJ2-5; 10 nucleotides line up with TRBD1. The germline V gene encodes CDR1 MDHEN and CDR2 SYDVKM. With 5 bases clipped from V and 2 bases from J, the junction kept 5 bases outside the gene matches. The CDR3 loop spans 15 amino acids. The CDR3 coding sequence is TGTGCCAGCAGTGCTTCGGACAGGGGGCAAGAGACCCAGTACTTC. Protein: CASSASDRGQETQYF.

In this sample, this clonotype turned up a few times. The CDR3 region has the DNA TGTGCCAGCACGACTAGCGGGAGGCCAGGAGAGCAGTACTTC. Translation gives CASTTSGRPGEQYF. J is TRBJ2-7 and V is TRBV12-3 or TRBV12-4; TRBD2 agrees at 13 bases. Trimming at V came to 7 bases and at J to 7 bases, leaving 7 bases not matched to a gene. The CDR3 runs to 14 residues.